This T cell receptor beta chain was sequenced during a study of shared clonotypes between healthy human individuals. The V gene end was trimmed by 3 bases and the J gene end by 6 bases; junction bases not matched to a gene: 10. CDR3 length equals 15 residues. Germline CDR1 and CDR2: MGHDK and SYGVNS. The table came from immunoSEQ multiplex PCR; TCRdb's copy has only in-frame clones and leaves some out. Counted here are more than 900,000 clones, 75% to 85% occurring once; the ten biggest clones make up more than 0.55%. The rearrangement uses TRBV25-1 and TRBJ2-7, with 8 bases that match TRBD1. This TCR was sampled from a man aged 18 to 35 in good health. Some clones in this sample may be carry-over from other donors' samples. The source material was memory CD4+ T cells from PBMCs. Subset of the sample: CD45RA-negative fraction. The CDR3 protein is CASSDPIRGRGEQYF. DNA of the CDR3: TGTGCCAGCAGTGACCCCATCAGGGGGCGCGGCGAGCAGTACTTC.